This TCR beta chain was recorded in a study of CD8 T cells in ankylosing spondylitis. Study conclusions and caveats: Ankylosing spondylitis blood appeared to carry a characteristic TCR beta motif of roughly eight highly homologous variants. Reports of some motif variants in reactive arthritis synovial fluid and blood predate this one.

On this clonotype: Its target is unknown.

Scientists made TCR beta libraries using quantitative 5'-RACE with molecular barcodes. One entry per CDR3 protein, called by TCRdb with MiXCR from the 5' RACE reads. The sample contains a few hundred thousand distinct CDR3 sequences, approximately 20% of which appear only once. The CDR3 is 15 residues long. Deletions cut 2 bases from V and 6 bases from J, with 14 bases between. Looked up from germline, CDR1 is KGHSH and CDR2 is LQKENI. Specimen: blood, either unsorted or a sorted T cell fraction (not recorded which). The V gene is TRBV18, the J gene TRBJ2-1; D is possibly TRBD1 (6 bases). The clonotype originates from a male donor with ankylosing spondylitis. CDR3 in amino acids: CASSPIRGGGNEQFF. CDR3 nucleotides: TGTGCCAGCTCACCAATCAGGGGTGGGGGCAATGAGCAGTTCTTC. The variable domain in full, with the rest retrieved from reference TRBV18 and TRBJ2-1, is NAGVMQNPRHLVRRRGQEARLRCSPMKGHSHVYWYRQLPEEGLKFMVYLQKENIIDESGMPKERFSAEFPKEGPSILRIQQVVRGDSAAYFCASSPIRGGGNEQFFGPGTRLTVL.